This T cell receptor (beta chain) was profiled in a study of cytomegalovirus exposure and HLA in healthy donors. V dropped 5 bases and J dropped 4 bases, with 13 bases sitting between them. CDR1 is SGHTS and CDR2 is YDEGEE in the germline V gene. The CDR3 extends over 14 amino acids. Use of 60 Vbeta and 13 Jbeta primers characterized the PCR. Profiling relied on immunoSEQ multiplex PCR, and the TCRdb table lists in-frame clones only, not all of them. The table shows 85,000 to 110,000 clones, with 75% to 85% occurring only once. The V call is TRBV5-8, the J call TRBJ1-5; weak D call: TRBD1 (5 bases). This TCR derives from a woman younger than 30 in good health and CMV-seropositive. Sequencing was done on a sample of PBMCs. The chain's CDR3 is CASRATVANQPQHF. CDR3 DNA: TGTGCCAGCAGGGCGACAGTAGCAAATCAGCCCCAGCATTTT.